A single TCR beta chain is shown here with its context. Its antigen remains undetermined. Per-base qualities were not stored, and no clone one base away is much larger. The data derive from a study of T cells in localized non-small cell lung cancer (dated by TCRdb to 2019 to 2021). With regard to the full study: The study examined T cell repertoires in a few hundred patients with early-stage NSCLC and compared tumors with uninvolved tumor-adjacent lungs. The cohort comprised around 250 treatment-naïve NSCLC patients with resected, localized lung tumors. NSCLC patients had a mean age of roughly 69 years, and 129 were male and some 98 female.

The CDR3 runs 15 amino acids, cysteine and phenylalanine included. Only the CDR3 DNA is retained, 45 bases long and in frame from the first base. V and J are trimmed by 2 bases and 7 bases, and the gene matches miss 9 bases of the junction. Reading the germline V gene gives CDR1 MDHEN and CDR2 SYDVKM. TCR beta CDR3 regions were sequenced from DNA using the immunoSEQ Assay. In the original analysis: To compute T cell density, TCR beta template counts were normalized to usable DNA, which was estimated by amplifying housekeeping genes. Richness was estimated with the preseqR package, extrapolating to 400,000 templates for PBMC samples and 120,000 templates for tissue samples. Clonality was defined as one minus Pielou's evenness. Tissue-enriched TCRs were identified by differential abundance testing using productive amino-acid clonotypes, minimum total count 5 and alpha 0.1. The Jaccard Index and the Morisita Overlap Index were used to measure repertoire overlap between compartments. TCR beta CDR3s were clustered by GLIPH together with public tetramer-defined viral CDR3s, and at least three viral sequences plus V-gene enrichment were required for viral motifs. Not all clones reach the TCRdb copy of this immuneACCESS table, which keeps in-frame sequences only. Checked studies attribute under half of the gap to unresolved V genes and leave the rest unexplained. V, J and clone size were drawn from that table, and D and trimming were deduced from the DNA. Across this sample there are approximately 1,500 clones, with approximately 20% seen only once. The top ten clones comprise 20% to 30% of the sample.

General conclusions and limits of the study: Because of the exploratory design, TCR variables were selected using unadjusted p-values without false-discovery rate correction. Longer overall survival was associated with higher blood T cell density, whereas shorter survival was associated with higher adjacent-lung clonality. Uninvolved tumor-adjacent lung showed the highest T cell clonality, higher than tumor, which suggests more focused antigenic responses in the uninvolved tumor-adjacent lung. Because multi-region tumor sequencing was not done, intratumor heterogeneity could not be ruled out. A median of roughly 58 of the top 100 tumor clones were detected in paired uninvolved adjacent lung, and around 30 of these tumor clones were also found among the top 100 clones of the paired uninvolved adjacent lung.

At diagnosis, tumor, uninvolved tumor-adjacent lung and peripheral blood were collected and then preserved as a mix of FFPE and fresh-frozen material. The origin of this receptor is a man between 40 and 70 years old with stage III squamous cell lung carcinoma. The chain employs TRBV28 and TRBJ2-7; TRBD2 aligns with 9 central bases. The sequencing here drew on lung tumor tissue, taken before any cancer treatment. In nucleotides, the sequence is TGTGCCAGCAGTTTAATTGAAGGCGGGAGGGGGGAGCAGTACTTC. It codes for CASSLIEGGRGEQYF.